This TCR beta chain was sequenced during a study of blood T cell repertoires in COVID-19. Looking at the study overall: In each case, the material was cDNA or gDNA derived from T cells, B-cell-depleted T cells, or PBMCs.

Method: immunoSEQ multiplex PCR; TCRdb's copy keeps in-frame clones and lacks some. The table has around 140,000 clones, about nine tenths seen once. The CDR3 contains 15 residues. The sequence was collected from a man aged 50 or older who had recovered from COVID-19. The sample comprised PBMCs or T cells enriched from blood (not recorded which). This chain links TRBV12-2 with TRBJ2-2; the D call TRBD1 from the table was never checked on the DNA. TRBV12-2 is shown as a pseudogene. CDR3 DNA sequence: TGTGCAAGTCGCTTAGGGACAGGGAGCACCGGGGAGCTGTTTTTT. As protein: CASRLGTGSTGELFF.